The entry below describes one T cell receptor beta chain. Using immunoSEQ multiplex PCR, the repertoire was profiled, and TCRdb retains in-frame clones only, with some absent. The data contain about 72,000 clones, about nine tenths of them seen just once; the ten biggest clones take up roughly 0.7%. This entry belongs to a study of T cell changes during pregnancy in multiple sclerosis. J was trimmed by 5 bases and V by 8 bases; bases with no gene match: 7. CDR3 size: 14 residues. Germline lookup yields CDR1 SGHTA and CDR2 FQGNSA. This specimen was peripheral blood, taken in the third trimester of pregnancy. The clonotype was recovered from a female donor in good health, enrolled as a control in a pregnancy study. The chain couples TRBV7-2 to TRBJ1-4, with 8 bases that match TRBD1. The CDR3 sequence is CASGRDRRNEKLFF. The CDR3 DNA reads TGTGCCAGCGGCCGGGACAGGAGAAATGAAAAACTGTTTTTT.